The rows below give T cell receptor beta chains drawn from one sample of a study of T cell responses to AZD1222 COVID-19 vaccine. TCRdb's table, derived via immunoSEQ multiplex PCR, lists solely in-frame clones and lacks some. Altogether about 97,000 clones are present, approximately 90% being singletons, with the ten largest covering 7.5%. Sequencing used peripheral blood, obtained on day 0 of AZD1222 vaccination. These receptors originate from an adult in good health. Both conserved end residues are part of each CDR3. Each record gives: CDR3 length, D gene, clone size, J gene, V gene, CDR3 DNA, CDR3 protein. D genes are given only for firm matches. The listing skips clone size in some rows; elsewhere it reads once, few, many or a size class.

17,-,-,TRBJ1-2,TRBV6-1,TGTGCCAGCAGTGTAAACCCGGCGATCTCCTCCAAATATGGCTACACCTTC,CASSVNPAISSKYGYTF
13,-,-,TRBJ2-7,TRBV14,TGTGCCAGCAGCCTGGTGGGAACCTACGAGCAGTACTTC,CASSLVGTYEQYF
13,-,-,TRBJ1-1,TRBV18,TGTGCCAGCTCACCAACAGAGAACACTGAAGCTTTCTTT,CASSPTENTEAFF
14,-,-,TRBJ1-4,TRBV10-3,TGTGCCATCAGGGAGTCAGCAACTAATGAAAAACTGTTTTTT,CAIRESATNEKLFF
12,-,-,TRBJ2-1,TRBV7-9,TGTGCCAGCAGCTTAGAGGGGAATGAGCAGTTCTTC,CASSLEGNEQFF
14,-,-,TRBJ2-1,TRBV4-2,TGTGCCAGCAGTCGGGGGAACTCCTACAATGAGCAGTTCTTC,CASSRGNSYNEQFF
15,-,once,TRBJ1-2,TRBV27,TGTGCCAGCAGTCCCACAAGACGAGCTAACTATGGCTACACCTTC,CASSPTRRANYGYTF
13,-,-,TRBJ1-2,TRBV6-5,TGTGCCAGCAGTCCGGACCGGGACTATGGCTACACCTTC,CASSPDRDYGYTF
17,TRBD1,-,TRBJ1-3,TRBV9,TGTGCCAGCAGCGCCGGACAGGGTATAACCTCTGGAAACACCATATATTTT,CASSAGQGITSGNTIYF
14,TRBD2,once,TRBJ2-5,TRBV30,TGTGCCTGGGAGAGCGGGGTCGGGGAGGAGACCCAGTACTTC,CAWESGVGEETQYF
17,-,-,TRBJ1-5,TRBV4-1,TGCGCCAGCAGCCAAGAGGCAGGGCAGGTTTCGCATCAGCCCCAGCATTTT,CASSQEAGQVSHQPQHF
16,-,-,TRBJ2-4,TRBV7-2,TGTGCCAGCAGCTTGGTGACCGGGACGGCGAAAAACATTCAGTACTTC,CASSLVTGTAKNIQYF